This T cell receptor beta chain was captured in a study of blood T cell repertoires in COVID-19. The overall study: Samples taken during acute and convalescent COVID-19 were collected in the United States, Italy and Spain. PBMCs, B-cell-depleted T cells, or T cells provided the cDNA or gDNA that made up the material.

CDR3 length equals 16 residues. Germline CDR1 reads SGDLS; CDR2 reads YYNGEE. J lost 4 bases, V lost 1 base, and 8 bases had no gene match. Some clones are missing from TCRdb's copy, which holds only in-frame ones; the method was immunoSEQ multiplex PCR. The sample comprises under 200,000 clones, 70% to 90% of which are singletons, and approximately 21% rests with the top ten. The rearrangement uses TRBV9 and TRBJ2-3; the match to TRBD1 covers 8 bases. The sequencing input was peripheral blood. This TCR derives from a man aged 60 to 75 with active or convalescent COVID-19. For the CDR3, the DNA is TGTGCCAGCAGCGTATCACCGGGACAGGTGCCAGATACGCAGTATTTT. Translation gives CASSVSPGQVPDTQYF.